The 27 T cell receptor beta chains listed next were all sequenced from one sample in a study of beta chain features in type 1 diabetes. Reverse transcription of all isolated RNA meant that expressed TCRB transcripts were sequenced. Profiling relied on immunoSEQ multiplex PCR, and the TCRdb table lists in-frame clones only, not all of them. This table has about 400,000 clones, over 9.5% appearing once. Sequences were obtained from naive CD4+ T cells from blood. The receptors derive from a man between 18 and 29 years old in good health.

This clone was counted only a few times. The chain couples TRBV4-3 to TRBJ2-2, with TRBD2 identical over 15 bases. V trimming: 5 bases; J trimming: 3 bases; junction bases outside the gene matches: 7. The germline gives CDR1 LGHNA, CDR2 YSLEER. The length of the CDR3 is 18 residues. The CDR3 spells CASSAGLAGGKDTGELFF. CDR3 in DNA: TGCGCCAGCAGCGCAGGACTAGCGGGAGGGAAGGACACCGGGGAGCTGTTTTTT.

This clone was seen a handful of times. The chain combines TRBV9 with TRBJ1-2; possibly TRBD1 for D (5 bases). The length of the CDR3 is 11 residues. From germline, CDR1 is SGDLS and CDR2 YYNGEE. V was pared by 1 base and J by 8 bases, with 6 bases between. The CDR3, as DNA: TGTGCCAGCAGCGTATGGGGCGGCTACACCTTC. It specifies CASSVWGGYTF.

The CDR3 nucleotides are TGTGCCAGCAGTTTAGGCGCCGCCGGGGGGAATGGCTACACCTTC. Amino acids: CASSLGAAGGNGYTF. The chain uses TRBV28 and TRBJ1-2, with D tentatively TRBD1 (5 bases). Germline assignment: CDR1 MDHEN and CDR2 SYDVKM. V gave up 2 bases and J gave up 6 bases, with 16 bases separating them. This CDR3 region has 15 residues.

This clone was seen a few times. The chain uses TRBV7-3 and TRBJ1-1, with 8 bases that match TRBD1. V was pared by 3 bases and J by 3 bases, with 6 bases of the junction left unmatched. Per the germline V gene, CDR1 is SGHTA and CDR2 is FQGTGA. CDR3 length: 15 residues. This chain's CDR3 is CASSLTGVWDTEAFF. As DNA, the CDR3 is TGTGCCAGCAGCTTGACAGGGGTATGGGACACTGAAGCTTTCTTT.

In this sample, this clone turned up a few times. This chain joins TRBV6-6 and TRBJ2-3; a possible D gene is TRBD2 (5 bases). V lost 8 bases, J lost 4 bases, and 16 bases lay in between. The CDR3 totals 14 residues. Looked up from germline, CDR1 is MNHNY and CDR2 is SVGAGI (reference sequence). This CDR3 reads CASRSGRNPDTQYF. CDR3 bases: TGTGCCAGCCGGAGCGGAAGAAACCCAGATACGCAGTATTTT.

This clone was seen a handful of times. V is TRBV30 and J is TRBJ2-7; D is possibly TRBD1 (6 bases). Between the trimmed V and J ends, which lost 4 bases and 7 bases, there was a span of 17 bases. Germline lookup yields CDR1 GTSNPN and CDR2 SVGIG (reference sequence). The CDR3 length is 13 residues. CDR3 region: CAWNANSRGEQYF. In nucleotides, the CDR3 is TGTGCCTGGAACGCAAACTCCAGGGGAGAGCAGTACTTC. The complete variable domain, with remaining parts taken from reference TRBV30 and TRBJ2-7, reads SQTIHQWPATLVQPVGSPLSLECTVEGTSNPNLYWYRQAAGRGLQLLFYSVGIGQISSEVPQNLSASRPQDRQFILSSKKLLLSDSGFYLCAWNANSRGEQYFGPGTRLTVT.

This clone was seen a single time. The chain combines TRBV15 with TRBJ2-1; maybe TRBD2 (6 bases). Germline CDR1 and CDR2: LNHNV and YYDKDF (reference sequence). The CDR3 covers 15 residues. Trimming took off 0 bases at V and 8 bases at J, with 14 bases between the two ends. CDR3 sequence reads: CATSRDPGGVDEQFF. CDR3 DNA: TGTGCCACCAGCAGAGACCCCGGAGGGGTGGATGAGCAGTTCTTC.

This clone was recorded a few times. This chain uses TRBV29-1 with TRBJ2-3; 11 nucleotides agree with TRBD2. This CDR3 is 15 amino acids long. Germline trimming cut 6 bases from V and 0 bases from J; bases unmatched to any gene: 5. Germline V gene data show CDR1 as SQVTM and CDR2 as ANQGSEA. Here the CDR3 reads CSVAPSGGSTDTQYF. In nucleotides, the CDR3 is TGCAGCGTAGCCCCTAGCGGGGGGAGCACAGATACGCAGTATTTT.

The V and J genes are TRBV6-5 and TRBJ1-2; 11 bases are shared with TRBD1. J lost 5 bases, V lost 5 bases, and 4 bases had no gene match. This CDR3 spans 14 amino acids. From germline, CDR1 is MNHEY and CDR2 SVGAGI. CDR3 protein: CASSIRDRGYGYTF. The DNA for the CDR3 is TGTGCCAGCAGTATCCGGGACAGGGGGTATGGCTACACCTTC.

This clone was recorded a few times. This chain links TRBV5-1 with TRBJ2-7; 12 bases are shared with TRBD2. This CDR3 has 17 residues. V was clipped by 0 bases and J by 4 bases; unmatched bases: 8. The germline CDR1 and CDR2 sequences are SGHRS and YFSETQ. The CDR3 region is CASSLVPTSGRTYEQYF. CDR3 DNA sequence: TGCGCCAGCAGCTTGGTACCAACTAGCGGGAGGACGTACGAGCAGTACTTC.

This clone was seen a few times. The chain carries TRBV6-5 and TRBJ1-6; D perhaps matches TRBD1 (5 bases). The CDR3 length is 14 residues. Germline V lookup: CDR1 MNHEY, CDR2 SVGAGI. Trimming cost V 0 bases and J 8 bases, with 8 bases left between them. The CDR3 nucleotides are TGTGCCAGCAGTTACTCAGGGGAGGATTCACCCCTCCACTTT. As protein: CASSYSGEDSPLHF.

This clone was seen only a few times. The chain uses TRBV7-2 and TRBJ1-4; perhaps TRBD1 as D (5 bases). V was shortened by 4 bases and J by 3 bases, with 9 bases between the two germline ends. The germline CDR1 and CDR2 sequences are SGHTA and FQGNSA. The CDR3 sequence is 14 residues long. The CDR3, as DNA: TGTGCCAGCAGCTACGACAGCTCTAATGAAAAACTGTTTTTT. It translates to CASSYDSSNEKLFF.

This clone was picked up a small number of times. J is TRBJ2-7 and V is TRBV11-2, with 7 nucleotides matching TRBD1. Per germline, CDR1 SGHAT and CDR2 FQNNGV. J gave up 3 bases and V 1 base, and 3 bases lay outside the gene matches. The CDR3 extends over 14 amino acids. CDR3: CASSLVGTVYEQYF. The CDR3 nucleotides read TGTGCCAGCAGCTTAGTTGGGACAGTCTACGAGCAGTACTTC.

The rearrangement joins TRBV5-4 to TRBJ1-2; D call uncertain. V was shortened by 3 bases and J by 2 bases, with 8 bases between the two germline ends. The CDR3 loop spans 13 amino acids. Germline loops: CDR1 SGHNT, CDR2 YYREEE (reference sequence). CDR3 protein: CASSSVLNYGYTF. The CDR3 nucleotides are TGTGCCAGCAGCTCGGTCTTAAACTATGGCTACACCTTC.

The chain has TRBV19 and TRBJ2-3; 10 bases map to TRBD1. J lost 4 bases, V lost 6 bases, and 10 bases had no gene match. Germline V CDR1 and CDR2: LNHDA, SQIVND (reference sequence). The CDR3 covers 16 residues. CDR3 bases: TGTGCCAGTAGCGGATCTTGGACAGGGGGGGCAGATACGCAGTATTTT. Amino acid sequence: CASSGSWTGGADTQYF.

A few counts support this clone. The J gene is TRBJ2-3, the V gene TRBV7-2; 9 positions match TRBD2. The trim removed 8 bases at V and 2 bases at J, leaving 8 bases unmatched. Germline-derived CDR1 and CDR2 are SGHTA and FQGNSA. The CDR3 runs to 15 residues. The CDR3 sequence is CASLETSGITDTQYF. The CDR3 region has the DNA TGTGCCAGCTTGGAGACTAGCGGAATCACAGATACGCAGTATTTT.

This clone was seen only a few times. The chain couples TRBV7-2 to TRBJ2-1, with TRBD2 matching 8 bases. CDR1 is SGHTA and CDR2 is FQGNSA in the germline V gene. With 5 bases clipped from V and 7 bases from J, the junction kept 10 bases outside the gene matches. The CDR3 runs 15 residues. The CDR3 DNA reads TGTGCCAGCAGCAGGGGGGGACTAGAAGGTAATGAGCAGTTCTTC. Translated, it gives CASSRGGLEGNEQFF.

This clone was seen only a few times. V usage is TRBV19 and J usage is TRBJ2-5; D perhaps matches TRBD1 (6 bases). V lost 3 bases to trimming and J lost 5 bases, with 13 bases between them. Germline CDR1 LNHDA, CDR2 SQIVND (reference sequence). CDR3 length equals 14 residues. CDR3 in amino acids: CASSMGRGVETQYF. DNA of the CDR3: TGTGCCAGTAGTATGGGCAGGGGAGTGGAGACCCAGTACTTC.

A few counts support this clone. The V and J genes are TRBV15 and TRBJ1-4; D is possibly TRBD1 (6 bases). The V and J ends lost 0 bases and 5 bases respectively, with 13 bases between them. CDR3 length: 16 amino acids. Germline loops: CDR1 LNHNV, CDR2 YYDKDF (reference sequence). The CDR3 region has the DNA TGTGCCACCAGCAGAGAAGTACAGGGATCCAATGAAAAACTGTTTTTT. This sequence encodes CATSREVQGSNEKLFF.

Concerning this clone: Different DNA sequences within this sample yield the same CDR3. The V call is TRBV7-2, the J call TRBJ2-3, with D tentatively TRBD1 (5 bases). V was cut by 1 base and J by 2 bases, with 10 bases left in between. CDR1 is SGHTA and CDR2 is FQGNSA in the germline V gene. There are 15 residues in the CDR3. The DNA of the CDR3 is TGTGCCAGCAGCTTAGTGGCAGGGCCCACAGATACGCAGTATTTT. Amino acid sequence: CASSLVAGPTDTQYF. Variable domain in full (rest from reference TRBV7-2 and TRBJ2-3): GAGVSQSPSNKVTEKGKDVELRCDPISGHTALYWYRQSLGQGLEFLIYFQGNSAPDKSGLPSDRFSAERTGGSVSTLTIQRTQQEDSAVYLCASSLVAGPTDTQYFGPGTRLTVL.

The chain recombines TRBV6-5 with TRBJ2-1; a possible D gene is TRBD1 (7 bases). The CDR3 length is 15 residues. CDR1 and CDR2 (germline): MNHEY, SVGAGI. V was pared by 6 bases and J by 2 bases, with 14 bases between. CDR3 loop: CASSYGGTAYNEQFF. In DNA, the CDR3 is TGTGCCAGCAGCTACGGAGGGACAGCCTACAATGAGCAGTTCTTC.

This clone was detected only a few times. The rearrangement links TRBV6-5 to TRBJ2-3; 11 bases agree with TRBD1. The CDR3 is 16 residues long. CDR1 is MNHEY and CDR2 is SVGAGI in the germline V gene. Trimming removed 2 bases from V and 5 bases from J; junction bases left unmatched: 6. The CDR3 DNA sequence: TGTGCCAGCAGTTACGCTCGGACAGGGGGCAGAGATACGCAGTATTTT. Translation gives CASSYARTGGRDTQYF.

The chain joins TRBV7-3 to TRBJ2-1, with 11 bases identical to TRBD2. This CDR3 is built from 14 residues. V shed 5 bases and J 10 bases; nucleotides not matched to a gene: 7. Germline CDR1 SGHTA, CDR2 FQGTGA. CDR3 sequence (DNA): TGTGCCAGCAGCCTCACTAGCGGGGGTGGGGAGCAGTTCTTC. Amino acid sequence: CASSLTSGGGEQFF.

This sequence joins TRBV28 and TRBJ2-5; D is possibly TRBD2 (6 bases). Germline V lookup: CDR1 MDHEN, CDR2 SYDVKM. With 5 bases removed from V and 0 bases from J, the gap between germline ends came to 10 bases. This CDR3 is 14 amino acids long. CDR3 sequence reads: CASSIKRDQETQYF. In nucleotides, the CDR3 is TGTGCCAGCAGTATCAAGCGGGACCAAGAGACCCAGTACTTC.

V gene TRBV4-2 combines with J gene TRBJ1-1, with TRBD1 matching over 8 bases. J gave up 4 bases and V 1 base, and 17 bases lay outside the gene matches. The CDR3 loop spans 19 amino acids. Germline CDR1 reads LGHNA; CDR2 reads YNFKEQ. In nucleotides, the CDR3 is TGTGCCAGCAGCCAAGTGGGGGTCAGGGGGCGGCTCGGGTTCACTGAAGCTTTCTTT. Its translation: CASSQVGVRGRLGFTEAFF.

V and J are TRBV2 and TRBJ2-2; 13 bases are a match to TRBD2. This CDR3 contains 15 residues. Germline V gene data show CDR1 as SNHLY and CDR2 as FYNNEI. Trimming removed 6 bases from V and 5 bases from J; junction bases left unmatched: 3. Here the CDR3 reads CASRPLAGGTGELFF. The CDR3 DNA sequence: TGTGCCAGCAGGCCACTAGCGGGAGGGACCGGGGAGCTGTTTTTT.

The chain carries TRBV5-4 and TRBJ2-1, with 12 bases identical to TRBD2. There are 16 residues in the CDR3. The ends lost 0 bases at V and 9 bases at J; junction bases unmatched: 7. Germline CDR1 SGHNT, CDR2 YYREEE (reference sequence). CDR3 DNA sequence: TGTGCCAGCAGCTTGGCCAAGGGACTAGCGGGTATTGAGCAGTTCTTC. Translation: CASSLAKGLAGIEQFF.